The entry below gives a single TCR beta chain sequence along with its context. Its cognate antigen has yet to be identified. The sample holds no much larger clone one base away, and base qualities are not on file. The entry originates in a study of blood T cell repertoires in COVID-19 (TCRdb year 2020). Regarding the research as a whole: Samples covering the acute and convalescent phases of COVID-19 were provided by collaborators in the United States, Italy and Spain. Where available, HLA class I and class II types were taken from metadata supplied by the sample provider and were not determined by assay-based typing. Subjects who had been exposed to COVID-19, were actively infected with it, or had recovered from it provided the deeply sampled blood TCRbeta repertoires that made up the dataset. The material from the prospective study consisted of cDNA or gDNA derived from T cells, B-cell-depleted T cells, or PBMCs. The repertoires were made available in a free public database intended to serve as a resource for research on the immune response to SARS-CoV-2. Sample metadata almost always included a de-identified subject ID, COVID-19 status, age in years and sex. Samples were obtained from the ongoing ImmuneRACE study (first 160 participants) and from roughly 1,300 subjects provided by 6 global collaborators.

From the cysteine through the phenylalanine, the CDR3 covers 15 amino acids. Just CDR3 DNA is preserved here, 45 bases in frame from base 1. CDR1 and CDR2 are read off the germline V gene (reference sequence) as LGHDT and YNNKEL. The germline V and J ends show losses of 3 bases and 5 bases respectively, and no gene match explains 7 bases of the junction. Summary of the overall study and its limitations: How much clinical and demographic metadata was included differed by source and by participant, and the metadata was provided uncurated.

Whole blood was collected in K2EDTA tubes by collaborating institutions according to the institutions' own protocols. For TCRbeta analysis, collaborators shipped samples as frozen whole blood, isolated PBMCs, or DNA extracted from either of those sample types. The immunoSEQ Assay, a bias-controlled multiplex PCR, was used to amplify TCRbeta CDR3 regions from genomic DNA. In the original analysis: Nucleated cell counts per sample were estimated from amplification of reference gene primers within the assay. To quantify the absolute abundance of each unique TCRbeta CDR3 rearrangement, sequence reads were collapsed and filtered. For each sample, productive Simpson clonality was calculated by taking the square root of Simpson's diversity index across productive rearrangements. TCRdb took this table from immuneACCESS and kept in-frame rearrangements with V and J called. Such tables lack part of the clones; where checked against another copy, unresolved V genes explain under half of the gap, and the rest is unexplained. Clone size and V and J calls were adopted from that table, with D and trimming inferred from the DNA. This sample gives about 78,000 clones in total; roughly 86% of them show up just once. Of the sample, 1.5% to 2% falls within the top ten clones.

Sample: peripheral blood. The source of this sequence is an older woman with acute or convalescent COVID-19. Recombination linked TRBV3-1 (or the pseudogene TRBV3-2) to TRBJ2-1, with TRBD2 matching 7 junction bases. CDR3 reads: CASSHSSGTHNEQFF. The DNA reads TGTGCCAGCAGCCACTCTAGCGGAACCCACAATGAGCAGTTCTTC.